This paragraph covers one TCR beta chain sequence. The antigen is not known. Trimming left V 5 bases short and J 9 bases short, with 17 bases between. There are 14 residues in the CDR3. Germline CDR1 SGHDN, CDR2 FVKESK. Blood was drawn once from each donor into heparinised tubes. The draws averaged around 0.12 L. CD4+ cells of the naive, central memory, regulatory and stem cell-like memory types were sorted via CD45RO/CCR7/CD25/CD127/CD95/CD27. The authors reverse transcribed all of the isolated RNA, so sequencing captured expressed TCRB transcripts. Libraries were prepared by immunoSEQ multiplex PCR; TCRdb keeps only in-frame clonotypes and omits some of them. The data contain 400,000 to 450,000 clones, about 15% of them singletons. These data originate in a study of beta chain features in type 1 diabetes. Study-level points and caveats: VDJ junctions from type 1 diabetes patients carried fewer insertions and larger deletions.

What was sequenced was naive CD4+ T cells from blood. The rearrangement joins TRBV14 to TRBJ2-1, with D unresolved. The TCR was taken from a young man in good health. CDR3 bases: TGTGCCAGCAGCACCCGAATGAGGAGCAGTGAGCAGTTCTTC. Its translation is CASSTRMRSSEQFF.